The present T cell receptor (beta chain) was sequenced within a study of vaccination and CD4 T cells after COVID-19. Study-wide context: As control conditions, cultures were given either a CEFX pool serving as positive control, an HIV-1 Nef pool, or no peptide at all.

On this clonotype: Its cognate antigen is unknown.

Trimming at V came to 1 base and at J to 1 base, leaving 10 bases not matched to a gene. The CDR3 is 18 residues long. CDR1 and CDR2 (germline): DFQATT, SNEGSKA (reference sequence). Treatment defined: roughly nine-day PBMC culture with coronavirus spike peptide pools or control peptides (ViraFEST assay). From the unexposed donor, CD4+ T cells were collected ahead of the COVID-19 pandemic (2011-2018). The Oncomine TCR Beta short-read assay was applied to DNA of cultured CD4+ T cells. Scientists extracted genomic DNA from CD4+ T cells grown in culture. TCRdb redid the calling of the PCR reads with MiXCR, one entry per CDR3 protein. The data contain under 6,500 distinct CDR3 sequences, about 48% of them singletons.

The source of this sequence is a human donor in good health. Sample: CD4+ T cells from blood, cultured in vitro. The chain is built from TRBV20-1 and TRBJ2-5; 12 bases map to TRBD2. The CDR3 DNA is TGCAGTGCTAGAGGAACTAGCGGGGGGATAGGGCCCCAAGAGACCCAGTACTTC. As protein: CSARGTSGGIGPQETQYF.